Below are 3 T cell receptor beta chains sequenced from a single sample in a study of blood T cell repertoires in COVID-19. Profiled with immunoSEQ multiplex PCR; TCRdb holds only in-frame clones, not every one. The sample consists of about 250,000 clones, 65% to 85% of them appearing once. The source material was peripheral blood. Source of these receptors: a woman aged 40 to 49 with active or convalescent COVID-19.

This clone came up once. The genes are TRBV7-2 and TRBJ2-5; 8 bases agree with TRBD2. V lost 5 bases and J lost 4; bases outside the gene matches: 6. CDR3 length: 14 residues. CDR1 is SGHTA and CDR2 is FQGNSA in the germline V gene. The CDR3 loop reads CASSQTSVTETQYF. The CDR3 DNA reads TGTGCCAGCAGCCAGACTAGCGTGACAGAGACCCAGTACTTC.

The V gene is TRBV7-9, the J gene TRBJ2-5; tentatively, D is TRBD1 (6 bases). The germline CDR1 and CDR2 sequences are SEHNR and FQNEAQ (reference sequence). This CDR3 contains 13 residues. Trimming took off 5 bases at V and 5 bases at J, with 12 bases between the two ends. The CDR3 DNA reads TGTGCCAGCAGCCGACAGGTCCCGGAGACCCAGTACTTC. As protein: CASSRQVPETQYF.

The chain carries TRBV5-1 and TRBJ2-3; D is perhaps TRBD1 (5 bases). Per the germline V gene, CDR1 is SGHRS and CDR2 is YFSETQ. This CDR3 is 12 amino acids long. Trimming removed 5 bases at V and 3 bases at J, with 7 bases between. In DNA, the CDR3 is TGCGCCAGCAGTTCAGGGACAGATACGCAGTATTTT. The encoded protein is CASSSGTDTQYF. Drawing the rest from reference TRBV5-1 and TRBJ2-3, the complete variable domain is KAGVTQTPRYLIKTRGQQVTLSCSPISGHRSVSWYQQTPGQGLQFLFEYFSETQRNKGNFPGRFSGRQFSNSRSEMNVSTLELGDSALYLCASSSGTDTQYFGPGTRLTVL.